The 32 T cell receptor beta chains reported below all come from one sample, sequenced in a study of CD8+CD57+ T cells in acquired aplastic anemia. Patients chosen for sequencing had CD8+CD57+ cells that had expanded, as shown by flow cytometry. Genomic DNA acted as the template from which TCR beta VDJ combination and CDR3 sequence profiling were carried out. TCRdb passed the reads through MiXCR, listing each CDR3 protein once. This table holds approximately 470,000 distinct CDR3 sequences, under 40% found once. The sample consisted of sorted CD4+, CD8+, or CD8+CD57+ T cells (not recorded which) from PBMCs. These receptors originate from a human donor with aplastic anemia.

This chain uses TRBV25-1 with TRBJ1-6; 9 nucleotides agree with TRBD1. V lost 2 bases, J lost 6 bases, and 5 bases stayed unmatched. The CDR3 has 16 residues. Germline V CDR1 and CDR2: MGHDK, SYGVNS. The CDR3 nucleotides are TGTGCCAGCAGTGAAGCGGCGACAGGGGGTAATTCACCCCTCCACTTT. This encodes CASSEAATGGNSPLHF.

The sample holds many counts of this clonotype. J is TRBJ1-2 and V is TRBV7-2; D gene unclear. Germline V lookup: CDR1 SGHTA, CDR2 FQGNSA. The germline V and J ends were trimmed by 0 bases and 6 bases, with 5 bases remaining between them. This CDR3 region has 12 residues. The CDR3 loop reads CASSLAGNGYTF. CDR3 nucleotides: TGTGCCAGCAGCTTAGCGGGGAATGGCTACACCTTC.

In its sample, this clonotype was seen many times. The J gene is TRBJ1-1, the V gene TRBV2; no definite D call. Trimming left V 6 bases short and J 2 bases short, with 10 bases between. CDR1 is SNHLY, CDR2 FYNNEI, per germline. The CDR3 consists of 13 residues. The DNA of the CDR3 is TGTGCCAGCAGATTCACAGAAAACACTGAAGCTTTCTTT. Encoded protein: CASRFTENTEAFF.

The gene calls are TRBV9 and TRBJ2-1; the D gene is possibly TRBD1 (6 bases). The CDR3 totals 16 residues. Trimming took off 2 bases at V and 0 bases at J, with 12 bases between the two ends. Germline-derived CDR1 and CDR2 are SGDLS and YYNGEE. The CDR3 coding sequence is TGTGCCAGCAGCGTTACAGGACAGAGCTCCTACAATGAGCAGTTCTTC. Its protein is CASSVTGQSSYNEQFF.

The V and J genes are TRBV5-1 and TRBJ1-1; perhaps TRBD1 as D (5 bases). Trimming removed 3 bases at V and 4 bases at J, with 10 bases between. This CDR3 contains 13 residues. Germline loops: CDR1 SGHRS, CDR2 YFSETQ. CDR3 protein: CASSYGGRTEAFF. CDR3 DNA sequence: TGCGCCAGCAGCTACGGGGGTCGCACTGAAGCTTTCTTT.

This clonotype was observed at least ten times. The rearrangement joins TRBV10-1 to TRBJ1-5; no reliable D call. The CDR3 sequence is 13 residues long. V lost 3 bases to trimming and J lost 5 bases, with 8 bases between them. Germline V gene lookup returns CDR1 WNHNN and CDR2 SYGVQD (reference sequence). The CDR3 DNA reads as TGCGCCAGCAGTGACAGGATAGATCAGCCCCAGCATTTT. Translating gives CASSDRIDQPQHF.

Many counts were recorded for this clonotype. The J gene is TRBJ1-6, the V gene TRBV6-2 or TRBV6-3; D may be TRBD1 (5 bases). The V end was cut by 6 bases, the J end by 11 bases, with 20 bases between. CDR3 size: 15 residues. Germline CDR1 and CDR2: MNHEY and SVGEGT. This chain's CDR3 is CASSNPTVFWPPLHF. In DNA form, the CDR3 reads TGTGCCAGCAGCAACCCGACAGTTTTTTGGCCACCCCTCCACTTT.

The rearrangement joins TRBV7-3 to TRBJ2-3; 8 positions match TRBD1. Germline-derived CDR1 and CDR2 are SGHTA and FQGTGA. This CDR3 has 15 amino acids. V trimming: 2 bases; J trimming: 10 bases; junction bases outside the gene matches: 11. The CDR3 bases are TGTGCCAGCAGCTTAGCTAGTGACAGGGGCGGTGCGCAGTATTTT. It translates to CASSLASDRGGAQYF.

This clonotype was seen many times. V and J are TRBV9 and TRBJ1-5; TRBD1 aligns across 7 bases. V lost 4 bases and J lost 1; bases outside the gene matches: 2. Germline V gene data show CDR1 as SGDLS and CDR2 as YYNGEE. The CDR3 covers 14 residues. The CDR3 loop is CASSRTGSNQPQHF. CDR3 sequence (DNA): TGTGCCAGCAGCCGGACAGGCAGCAATCAGCCCCAGCATTTT.

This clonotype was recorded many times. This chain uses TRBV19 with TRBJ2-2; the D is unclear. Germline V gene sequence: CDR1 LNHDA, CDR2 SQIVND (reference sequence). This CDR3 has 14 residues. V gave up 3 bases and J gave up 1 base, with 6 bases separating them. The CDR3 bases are TGTGCCAGTAGTATTGGGCAGAACACCGGGGAGCTGTTTTTT. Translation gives CASSIGQNTGELFF.

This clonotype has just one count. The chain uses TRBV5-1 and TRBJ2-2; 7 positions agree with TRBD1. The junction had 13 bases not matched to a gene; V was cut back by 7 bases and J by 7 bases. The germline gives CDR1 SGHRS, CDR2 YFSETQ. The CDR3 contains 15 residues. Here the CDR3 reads CASRIGQVGGGELFF. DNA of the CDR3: TGCGCCAGCCGAATCGGACAGGTGGGCGGCGGGGAGCTGTTTTTT. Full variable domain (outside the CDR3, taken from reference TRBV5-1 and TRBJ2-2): KAGVTQTPRYLIKTRGQQVTLSCSPISGHRSVSWYQQTPGQGLQFLFEYFSETQRNKGNFPGRFSGRQFSNSRSEMNVSTLELGDSALYLCASRIGQVGGGELFFGEGSRLTVL.

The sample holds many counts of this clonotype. The CDR3 DNA follows: TGTGCCAAACTAAGAGCGGGAAAGCCGAGGAGCGACTACGAGCAGTACTTC. It is translated as CAKLRAGKPRSDYEQYF. This chain links TRBV2 with TRBJ2-7; 7 nucleotides match TRBD2. Germline assignment: CDR1 SNHLY and CDR2 FYNNEI. The CDR3 is 17 residues long. The ends lost 10 bases at V and 3 bases at J; junction bases unmatched: 21.

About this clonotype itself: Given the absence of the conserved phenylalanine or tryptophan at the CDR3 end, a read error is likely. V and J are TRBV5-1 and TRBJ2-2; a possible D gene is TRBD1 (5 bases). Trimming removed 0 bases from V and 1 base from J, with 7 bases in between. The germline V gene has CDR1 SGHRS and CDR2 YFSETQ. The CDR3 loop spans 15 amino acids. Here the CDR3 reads CASSLGQRNTGELFL. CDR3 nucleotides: TGCGCCAGCAGCTTGGGACAGAGGAACACCGGGGAGCTGTTTCTT.

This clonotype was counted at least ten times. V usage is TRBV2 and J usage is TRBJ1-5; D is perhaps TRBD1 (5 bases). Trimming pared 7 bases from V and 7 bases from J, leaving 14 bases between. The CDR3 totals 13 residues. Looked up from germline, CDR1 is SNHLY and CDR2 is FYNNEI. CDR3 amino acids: CASTREIGQPQHF. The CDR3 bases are TGTGCCAGCACCAGGGAGATTGGACAGCCCCAGCATTTT.

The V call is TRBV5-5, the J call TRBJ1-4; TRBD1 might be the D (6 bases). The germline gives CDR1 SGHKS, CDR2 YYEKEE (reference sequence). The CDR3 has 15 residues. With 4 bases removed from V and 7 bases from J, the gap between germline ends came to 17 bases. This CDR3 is CASSLIGQSGEKLFF. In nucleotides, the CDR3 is TGTGCCAGCAGCCTAATAGGACAGTCAGGTGAAAAACTGTTTTTT.

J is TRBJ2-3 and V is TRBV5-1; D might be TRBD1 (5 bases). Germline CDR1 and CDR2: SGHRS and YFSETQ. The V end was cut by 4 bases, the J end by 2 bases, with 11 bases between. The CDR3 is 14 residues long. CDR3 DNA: TGCGCCAGCAGCGACGGACACCTCACAGATACGCAGTATTTT. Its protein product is CASSDGHLTDTQYF. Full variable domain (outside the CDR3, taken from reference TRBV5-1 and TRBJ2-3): KAGVTQTPRYLIKTRGQQVTLSCSPISGHRSVSWYQQTPGQGLQFLFEYFSETQRNKGNFPGRFSGRQFSNSRSEMNVSTLELGDSALYLCASSDGHLTDTQYFGPGTRLTVL.

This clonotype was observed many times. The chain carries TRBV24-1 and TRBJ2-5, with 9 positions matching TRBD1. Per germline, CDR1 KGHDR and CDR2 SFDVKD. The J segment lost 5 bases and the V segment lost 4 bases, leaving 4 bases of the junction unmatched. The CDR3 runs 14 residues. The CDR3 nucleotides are TGTGCCACCAGTGAGACAGGGGGAGCGGAGACCCAGTACTTC. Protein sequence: CATSETGGAETQYF.

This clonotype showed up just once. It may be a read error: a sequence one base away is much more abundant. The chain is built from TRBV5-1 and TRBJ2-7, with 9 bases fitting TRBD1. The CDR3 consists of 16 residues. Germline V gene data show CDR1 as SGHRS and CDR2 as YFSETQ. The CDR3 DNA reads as TGCGCCAGCGGCTTGTCACCCGGGACAGGGACCTACGAGCAGTACTTC. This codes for CASGLSPGTGTYEQYF.

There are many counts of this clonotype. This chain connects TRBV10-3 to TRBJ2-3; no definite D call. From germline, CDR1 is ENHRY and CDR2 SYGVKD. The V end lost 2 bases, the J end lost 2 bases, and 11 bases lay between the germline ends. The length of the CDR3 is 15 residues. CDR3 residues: CAISENLFTTDTQYF. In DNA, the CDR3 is TGTGCCATCAGTGAGAACCTTTTTACCACAGATACGCAGTATTTT.

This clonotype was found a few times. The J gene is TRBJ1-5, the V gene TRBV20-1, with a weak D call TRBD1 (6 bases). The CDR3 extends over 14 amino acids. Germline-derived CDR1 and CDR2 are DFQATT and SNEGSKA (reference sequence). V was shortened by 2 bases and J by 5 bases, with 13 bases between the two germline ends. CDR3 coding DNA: TGCAGTGCTAGAAATCCGTCAGGGGATCAGCCCCAGCATTTT. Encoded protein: CSARNPSGDQPQHF.

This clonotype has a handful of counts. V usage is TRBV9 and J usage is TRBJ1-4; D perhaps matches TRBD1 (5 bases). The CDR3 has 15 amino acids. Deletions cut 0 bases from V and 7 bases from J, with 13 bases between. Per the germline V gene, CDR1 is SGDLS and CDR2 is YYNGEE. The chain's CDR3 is CASSVDVTGPEKLFF. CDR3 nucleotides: TGTGCCAGCAGCGTAGACGTAACGGGGCCTGAAAAACTGTTTTTT.

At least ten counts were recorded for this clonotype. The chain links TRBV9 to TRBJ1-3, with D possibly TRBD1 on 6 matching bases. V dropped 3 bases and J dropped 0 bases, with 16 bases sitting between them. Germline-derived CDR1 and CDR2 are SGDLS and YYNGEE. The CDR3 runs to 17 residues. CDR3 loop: CASSARDIRSSGNTIYF. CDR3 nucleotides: TGTGCCAGCAGCGCACGGGACATACGAAGCTCTGGAAACACCATATATTTT.

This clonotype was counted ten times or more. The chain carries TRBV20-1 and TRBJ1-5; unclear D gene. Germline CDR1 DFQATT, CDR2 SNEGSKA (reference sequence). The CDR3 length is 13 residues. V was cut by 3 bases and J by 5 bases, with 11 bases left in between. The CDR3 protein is CSARETADQPQHF. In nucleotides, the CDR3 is TGCAGTGCTAGGGAGACCGCAGATCAGCCCCAGCATTTT.

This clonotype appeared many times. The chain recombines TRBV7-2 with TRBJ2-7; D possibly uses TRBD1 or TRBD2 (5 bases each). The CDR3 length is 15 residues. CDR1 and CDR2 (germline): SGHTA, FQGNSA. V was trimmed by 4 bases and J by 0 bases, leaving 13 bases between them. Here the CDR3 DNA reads TGTGCCAGCAGCTCCGTGAGGGGAAGCTCCTACGAGCAGTACTTC. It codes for CASSSVRGSSYEQYF.

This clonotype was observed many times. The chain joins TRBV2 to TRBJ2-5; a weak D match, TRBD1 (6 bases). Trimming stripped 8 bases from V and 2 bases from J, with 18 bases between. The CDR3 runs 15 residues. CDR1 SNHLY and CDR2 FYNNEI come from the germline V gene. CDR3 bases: TGTGCCAGCGGGGCTACAGGGCCTCAACAAGAGACCCAGTACTTC. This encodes CASGATGPQQETQYF.

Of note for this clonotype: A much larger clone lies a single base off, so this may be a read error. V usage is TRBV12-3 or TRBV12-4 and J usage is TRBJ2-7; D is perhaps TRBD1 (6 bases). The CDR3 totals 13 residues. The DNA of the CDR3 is TGTGCCGGCAGGACCGGGACATCCTACGAGCAGTACTTC. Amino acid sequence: CAGRTGTSYEQYF.

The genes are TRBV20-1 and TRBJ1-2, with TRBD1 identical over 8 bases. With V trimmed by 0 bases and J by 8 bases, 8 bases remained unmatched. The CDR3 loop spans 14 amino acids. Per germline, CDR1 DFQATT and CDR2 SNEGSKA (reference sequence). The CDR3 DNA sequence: TGCAGTGCTAGAGATCACCGGACAGGGAACGGCTACACCTTC. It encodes CSARDHRTGNGYTF.

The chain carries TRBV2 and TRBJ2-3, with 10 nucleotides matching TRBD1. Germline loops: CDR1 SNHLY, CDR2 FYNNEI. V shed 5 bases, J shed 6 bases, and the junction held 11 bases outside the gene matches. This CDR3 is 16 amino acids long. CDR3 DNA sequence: TGTGCCAGCAGTTTTACCGGGACAGGGGAAGGGGATACGCAGTATTTT. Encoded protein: CASSFTGTGEGDTQYF.

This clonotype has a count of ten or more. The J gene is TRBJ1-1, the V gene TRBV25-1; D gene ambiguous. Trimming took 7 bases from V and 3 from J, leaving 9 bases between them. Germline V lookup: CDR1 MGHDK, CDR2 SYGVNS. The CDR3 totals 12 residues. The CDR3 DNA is TGTGCCAGCATCCGATCGGACACTGAAGCTTTCTTT. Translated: CASIRSDTEAFF.

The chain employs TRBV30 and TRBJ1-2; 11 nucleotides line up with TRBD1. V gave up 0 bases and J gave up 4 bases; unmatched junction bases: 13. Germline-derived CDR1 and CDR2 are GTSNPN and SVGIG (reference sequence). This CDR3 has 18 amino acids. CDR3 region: CAWSVIGTGGFRGYGYTF. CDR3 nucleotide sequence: TGTGCCTGGAGTGTAATCGGGACAGGGGGTTTTCGGGGCTATGGCTACACCTTC.

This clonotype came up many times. The CDR3 DNA reads TGTGCCAGCAGCGGACCCCGTTTGTTAGGCTACACCTTC. This sequence encodes CASSGPRLLGYTF. V usage is TRBV9 and J usage is TRBJ1-2; no reliable D call. Germline values: CDR1 SGDLS, CDR2 YYNGEE. The CDR3 has 13 residues. Trimming stripped 3 bases from V and 8 bases from J, with 14 bases between.

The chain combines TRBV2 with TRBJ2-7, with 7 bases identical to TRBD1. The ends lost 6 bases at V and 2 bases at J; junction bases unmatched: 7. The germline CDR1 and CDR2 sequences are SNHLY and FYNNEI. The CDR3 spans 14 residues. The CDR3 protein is CASSYKGGTYEQYF. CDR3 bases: TGTGCCAGCAGCTACAAAGGGGGCACCTACGAGCAGTACTTC.